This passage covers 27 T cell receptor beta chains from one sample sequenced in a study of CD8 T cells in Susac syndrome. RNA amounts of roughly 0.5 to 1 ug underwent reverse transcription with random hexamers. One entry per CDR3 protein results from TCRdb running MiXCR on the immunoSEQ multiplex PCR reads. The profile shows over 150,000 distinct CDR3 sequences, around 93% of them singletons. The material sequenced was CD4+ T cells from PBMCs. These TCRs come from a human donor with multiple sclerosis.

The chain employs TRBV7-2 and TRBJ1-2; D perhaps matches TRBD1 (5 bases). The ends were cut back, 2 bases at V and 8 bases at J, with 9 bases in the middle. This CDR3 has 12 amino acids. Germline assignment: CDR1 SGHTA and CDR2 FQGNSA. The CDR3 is CASSLQGSGYTF. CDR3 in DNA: TGTGCCAGCAGCTTACAGGGATCCGGCTACACCTTC.

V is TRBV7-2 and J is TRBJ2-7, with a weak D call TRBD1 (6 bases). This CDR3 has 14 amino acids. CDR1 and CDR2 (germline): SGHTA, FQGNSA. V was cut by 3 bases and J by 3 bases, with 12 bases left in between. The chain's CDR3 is CASSFNQGLYEQYF. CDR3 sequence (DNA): TGTGCCAGCAGCTTTAATCAGGGGCTCTACGAGCAGTACTTC.

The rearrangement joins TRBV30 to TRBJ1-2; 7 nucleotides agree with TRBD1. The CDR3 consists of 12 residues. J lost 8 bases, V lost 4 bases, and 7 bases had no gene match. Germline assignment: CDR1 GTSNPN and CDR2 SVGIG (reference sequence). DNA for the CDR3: TGTGCCTGGAACCGACAGGGAGAAGGCTACACCTTC. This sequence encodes CAWNRQGEGYTF.

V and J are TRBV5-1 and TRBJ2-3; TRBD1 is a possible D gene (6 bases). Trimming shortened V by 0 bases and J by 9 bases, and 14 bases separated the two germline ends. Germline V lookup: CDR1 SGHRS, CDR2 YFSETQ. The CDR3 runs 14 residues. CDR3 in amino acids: CASSLGDTTKTQYF. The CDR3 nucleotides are TGCGCCAGCAGCTTGGGGGACACTACTAAGACGCAGTATTTT.

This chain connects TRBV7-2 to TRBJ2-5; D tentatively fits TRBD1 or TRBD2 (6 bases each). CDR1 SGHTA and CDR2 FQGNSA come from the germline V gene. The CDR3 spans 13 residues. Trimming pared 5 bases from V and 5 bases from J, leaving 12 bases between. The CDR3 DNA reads TGTGCCAGCAGCCCGAGGGGGGCGGAGACCCAGTACTTC. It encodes CASSPRGAETQYF.

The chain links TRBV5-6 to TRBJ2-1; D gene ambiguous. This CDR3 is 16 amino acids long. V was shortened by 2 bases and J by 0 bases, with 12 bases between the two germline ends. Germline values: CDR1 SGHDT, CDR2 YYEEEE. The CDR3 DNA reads TGTGCCAGCAGCTTTGGATGGGCGAGCTCCTACAATGAGCAGTTCTTC. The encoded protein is CASSFGWASSYNEQFF.

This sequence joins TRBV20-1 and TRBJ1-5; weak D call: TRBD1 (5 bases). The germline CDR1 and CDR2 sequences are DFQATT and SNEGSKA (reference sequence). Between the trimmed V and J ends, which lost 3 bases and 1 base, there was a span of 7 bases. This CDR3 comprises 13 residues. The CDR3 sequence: CSASRDSNQPQHF. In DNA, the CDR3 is TGCAGTGCTAGTCGGGACAGCAATCAGCCCCAGCATTTT.

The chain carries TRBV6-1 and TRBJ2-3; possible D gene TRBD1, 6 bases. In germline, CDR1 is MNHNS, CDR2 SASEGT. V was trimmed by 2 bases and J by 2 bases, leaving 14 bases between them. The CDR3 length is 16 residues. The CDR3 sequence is CASSEPGQIATDTQYF. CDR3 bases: TGTGCCAGCAGTGAACCCGGACAGATCGCCACAGATACGCAGTATTTT.

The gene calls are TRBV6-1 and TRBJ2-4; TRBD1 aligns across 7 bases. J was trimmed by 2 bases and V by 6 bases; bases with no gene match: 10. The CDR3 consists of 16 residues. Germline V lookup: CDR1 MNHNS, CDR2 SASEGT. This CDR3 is CASSSTGLGTKNIQYF. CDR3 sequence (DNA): TGTGCCAGCAGCTCGACAGGGCTTGGGACCAAAAACATTCAGTACTTC.

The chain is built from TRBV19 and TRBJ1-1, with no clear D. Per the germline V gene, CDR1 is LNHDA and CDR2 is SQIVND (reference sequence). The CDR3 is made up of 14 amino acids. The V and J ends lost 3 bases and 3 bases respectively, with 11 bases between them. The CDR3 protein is CASSMMAGDTEAFF. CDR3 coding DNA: TGTGCCAGTAGTATGATGGCGGGAGACACTGAAGCTTTCTTT. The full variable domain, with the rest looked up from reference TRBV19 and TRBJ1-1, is DGGITQSPKYLFRKEGQNVTLSCEQNLNHDAMYWYRQDPGQGLRLIYYSQIVNDFQKGDIAEGYSVSREKKESFPLTVTSAQKNPTAFYLCASSMMAGDTEAFFGQGTRLTVV.

The CDR3 DNA is TGTGCCAGCAGTTACTCGAATCCGGAAGCTTTCTTT. This translates into CASSYSNPEAFF. V gene TRBV6-6 combines with J gene TRBJ1-1; D ambiguous. Trimming stripped 0 bases from V and 8 bases from J, with 7 bases between. The germline V gene has CDR1 MNHNY and CDR2 SVGAGI (reference sequence). This CDR3 contains 12 residues.

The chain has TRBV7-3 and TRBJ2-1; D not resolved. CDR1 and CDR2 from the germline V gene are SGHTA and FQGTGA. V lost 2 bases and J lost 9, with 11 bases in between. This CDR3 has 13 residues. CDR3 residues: CASSLRADGEQFF. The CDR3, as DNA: TGTGCCAGCAGCTTACGGGCTGACGGTGAGCAGTTCTTC. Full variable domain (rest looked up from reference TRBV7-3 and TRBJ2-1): GAGVSQTPSNKVTEKGKYVELRCDPISGHTALYWYRQSLGQGPEFLIYFQGTGAADDSGLPNDRFFAVRPEGSVSTLKIQRTERGDSAVYLCASSLRADGEQFFGPGTRLTVL.

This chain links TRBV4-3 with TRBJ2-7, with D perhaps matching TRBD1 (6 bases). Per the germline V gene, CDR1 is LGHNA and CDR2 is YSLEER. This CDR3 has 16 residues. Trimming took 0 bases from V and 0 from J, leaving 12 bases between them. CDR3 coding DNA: TGCGCCAGCAGCCAAGATTGGGAACAGGGCTCCTACGAGCAGTACTTC. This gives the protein CASSQDWEQGSYEQYF.

The chain's CDR3 is CASSPATASREQYF. Written as DNA, the CDR3 is TGTGCCAGCTCACCAGCGACAGCGAGTCGCGAGCAGTACTTC. The rearrangement joins TRBV18 to TRBJ2-7; D perhaps matches TRBD1 (5 bases). This CDR3 is built from 14 residues. V was pared by 2 bases and J by 6 bases, with 14 bases between. The V gene's germline CDR1 is KGHSH and CDR2 LQKENI.

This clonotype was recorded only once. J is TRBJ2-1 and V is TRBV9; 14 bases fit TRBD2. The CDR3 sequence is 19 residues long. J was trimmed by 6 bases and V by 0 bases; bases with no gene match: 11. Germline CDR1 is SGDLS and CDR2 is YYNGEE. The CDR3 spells CASSVELGLAGGVGNEQFF. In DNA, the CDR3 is TGTGCCAGCAGCGTAGAACTAGGACTAGCGGGAGGAGTAGGCAATGAGCAGTTCTTC.

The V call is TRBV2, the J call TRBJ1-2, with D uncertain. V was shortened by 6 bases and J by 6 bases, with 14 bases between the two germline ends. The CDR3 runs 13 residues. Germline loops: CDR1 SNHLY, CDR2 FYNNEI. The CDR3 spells CASSREGLNGYTF. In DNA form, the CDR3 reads TGTGCCAGCAGCCGGGAGGGCCTCAATGGCTACACCTTC.

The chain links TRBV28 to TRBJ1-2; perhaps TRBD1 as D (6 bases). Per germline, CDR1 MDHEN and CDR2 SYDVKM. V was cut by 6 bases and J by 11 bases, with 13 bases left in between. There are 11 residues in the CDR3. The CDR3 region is CASRTGARYTF. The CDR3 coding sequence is TGTGCCAGCAGGACAGGCGCCCGGTACACCTTC.

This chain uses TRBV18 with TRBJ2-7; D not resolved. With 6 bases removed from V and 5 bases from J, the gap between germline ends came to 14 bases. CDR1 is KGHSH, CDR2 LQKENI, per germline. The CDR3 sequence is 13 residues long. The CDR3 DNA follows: TGTGCCAGCTCCTCGGGCATTGGGGACGAGCAGTACTTC. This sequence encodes CASSSGIGDEQYF.

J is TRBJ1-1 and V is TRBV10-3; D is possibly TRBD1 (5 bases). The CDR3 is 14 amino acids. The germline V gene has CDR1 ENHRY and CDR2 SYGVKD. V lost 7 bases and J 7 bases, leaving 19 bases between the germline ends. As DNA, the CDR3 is TGTGCCATCACTCCGGCGGGGGGGACGGGTGAAGCTTTCTTT. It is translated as CAITPAGGTGEAFF.

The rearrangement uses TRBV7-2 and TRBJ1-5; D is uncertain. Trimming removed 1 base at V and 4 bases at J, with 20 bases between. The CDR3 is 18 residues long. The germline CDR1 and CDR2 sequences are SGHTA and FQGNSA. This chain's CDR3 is CASSLVPGSATLNQPQHF. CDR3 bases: TGTGCCAGCAGCTTAGTACCCGGGAGCGCGACGCTAAATCAGCCCCAGCATTTT.

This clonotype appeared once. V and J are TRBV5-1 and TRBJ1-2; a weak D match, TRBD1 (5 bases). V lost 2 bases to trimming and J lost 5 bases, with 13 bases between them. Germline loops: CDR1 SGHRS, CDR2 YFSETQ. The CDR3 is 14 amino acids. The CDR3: CASSFGTAEYGYTF. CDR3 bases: TGCGCCAGCAGCTTCGGGACGGCAGAGTATGGCTACACCTTC.

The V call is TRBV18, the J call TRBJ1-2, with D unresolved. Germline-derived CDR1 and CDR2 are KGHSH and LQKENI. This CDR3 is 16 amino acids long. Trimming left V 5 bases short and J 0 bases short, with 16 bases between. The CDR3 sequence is CASSKARAGANYGYTF. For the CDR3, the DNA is TGTGCCAGCTCAAAAGCAAGAGCCGGAGCTAACTATGGCTACACCTTC.

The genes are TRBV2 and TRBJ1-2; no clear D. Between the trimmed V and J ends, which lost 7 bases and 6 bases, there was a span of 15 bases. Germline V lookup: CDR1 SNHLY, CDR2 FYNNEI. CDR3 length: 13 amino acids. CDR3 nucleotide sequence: TGTGCCAGCACCCAAGGACCCTTGGATGGCTACACCTTC. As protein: CASTQGPLDGYTF.

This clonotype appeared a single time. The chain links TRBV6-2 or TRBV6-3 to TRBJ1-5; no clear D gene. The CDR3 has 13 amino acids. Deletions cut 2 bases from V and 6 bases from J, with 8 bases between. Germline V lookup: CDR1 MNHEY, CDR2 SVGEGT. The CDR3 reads CASSYTAGQPQHF. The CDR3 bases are TGTGCCAGCAGTTACACGGCGGGTCAGCCCCAGCATTTT.

Written as DNA, the CDR3 is TGTGCCAGCAGCGGTGTAGCGGGGGTCACAGATACGCAGTATTTT. Its translation: CASSGVAGVTDTQYF. The rearrangement uses TRBV7-8 and TRBJ2-3; TRBD2 agrees at 9 bases. Germline V CDR1 and CDR2: SGHVS, FQNEAQ. Losses at the gene ends were 5 bases for V and 2 bases for J; bases not matched to a gene: 5. This CDR3 is built from 15 residues.

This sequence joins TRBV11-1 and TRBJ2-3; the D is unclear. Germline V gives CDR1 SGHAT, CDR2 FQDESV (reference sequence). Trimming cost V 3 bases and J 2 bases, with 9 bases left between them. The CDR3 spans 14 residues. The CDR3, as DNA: TGTGCCAGCAGCTTGGGTGCGGCCACAGATACGCAGTATTTT. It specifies CASSLGAATDTQYF.

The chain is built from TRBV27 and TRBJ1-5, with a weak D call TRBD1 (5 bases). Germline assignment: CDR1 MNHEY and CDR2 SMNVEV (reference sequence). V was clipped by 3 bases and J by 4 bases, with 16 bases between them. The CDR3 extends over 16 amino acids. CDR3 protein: CASSFGGPPLNQPQHF. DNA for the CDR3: TGTGCCAGCAGTTTCGGGGGACCACCGCTAAATCAGCCCCAGCATTTT.